This T cell receptor beta chain was captured in a study of T cells in Graves' hyperthyroidism and ophthalmopathy. Overall study results and limits: Most expanded thyroid clonotypes above 0.001 recurred in blood. Model output signaled ophthalmopathy a median roughly 6 months ahead of onset.

Regarding this clonotype: The target antigen is unknown. Germline and junction disagree at one end, which may indicate a read error.

The CDR3 consists of 15 residues. Germline V CDR1 and CDR2: SGHAT, FQNNGV. It was RNA transcripts that yielded the amplified TCR beta CDR3 regions. HTBI primers were the set used in a first-round RT-PCR of the TCR CDR3. One entry per CDR3 protein, called by TCRdb with MiXCR from the multiplex PCR reads. The table shows approximately 380,000 distinct CDR3 sequences, with 15% to 20% occurring only once. The hyperthyroidism was newly diagnosed and had lasted under 2 months; the patients were aged 18 to 65. Out of 10 ml of fresh peripheral blood came the PBMCs. Sequencing used blood. This TCR derives from a woman aged 18-29 years with Graves' hyperthyroidism. The chain has TRBV11-2 and TRBJ1-1; D is ambiguous. CDR3 DNA sequence: TGTGCCAGCAGCCCCCCCCTGGTACTGCCCGCTGATGCTTTCTTT. Protein product: CASSPPLVLPADAFF.